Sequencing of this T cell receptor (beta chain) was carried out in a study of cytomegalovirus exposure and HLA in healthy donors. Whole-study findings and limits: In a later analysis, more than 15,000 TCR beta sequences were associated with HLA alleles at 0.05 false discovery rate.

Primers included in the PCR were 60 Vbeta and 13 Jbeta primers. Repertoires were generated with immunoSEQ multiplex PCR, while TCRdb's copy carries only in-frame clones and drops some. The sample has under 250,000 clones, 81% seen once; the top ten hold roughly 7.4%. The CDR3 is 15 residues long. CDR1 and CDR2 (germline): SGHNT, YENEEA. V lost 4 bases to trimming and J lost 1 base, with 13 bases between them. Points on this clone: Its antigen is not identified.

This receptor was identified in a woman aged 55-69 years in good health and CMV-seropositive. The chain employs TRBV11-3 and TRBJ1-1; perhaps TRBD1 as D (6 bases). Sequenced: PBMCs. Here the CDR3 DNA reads TGTGCCAGCAGCTCGTCCGGGACACCGAACACTGAAGCTTTCTTT. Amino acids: CASSSSGTPNTEAFF.